The rows below give T cell receptor beta chains drawn from one sample of a study of OX40 agonist ivuxolimab in advanced cancers. TCRdb's copy holds only in-frame clones and misses some; the assay was immunoSEQ multiplex PCR. The data hold 72,000 or so clones, with about 90% observed a single time. This sample comprised CD4+ or CD8+ T cells sorted from blood, obtained in a trial of the OX40 agonist ivuxolimab. All receptors derive from an adult with an advanced solid tumor such as melanoma, head and neck, liver or kidney cancer. Both conserved end residues are part of each CDR3. The D gene is left open where the match is weak. Only part of the rows carry a size: once, few, many, or a class if the clone is expanded.

j_call: TRBJ1-5; clone_size: .; d_call: TRBD1; v_call: TRBV6-6; cdr3_nt: TGTGCCAGCAGTTACCCGGGACAGGTAGAGGGCCAGCATTTT; cdr3_aa: CASSYPGQVEGQHF
j_call: TRBJ1-4; clone_size: .; d_call: TRBD1; v_call: TRBV6-1; cdr3_nt: TGTGCCAGCAGTGTCCTCCAGGGGGCAACTAATGAAAAACTGTTTTTT; cdr3_aa: CASSVLQGATNEKLFF
j_call: TRBJ1-3; clone_size: .; d_call: .; v_call: TRBV4-1; cdr3_nt: TGCGCCAGCAGCACTCTGCGGGTCGGCCCTGGAAACACCATATATTTT; cdr3_aa: CASSTLRVGPGNTIYF
j_call: TRBJ1-1; clone_size: few; d_call: .; v_call: TRBV6-6; cdr3_nt: TGTGCCAGCAGTTATGGGGGATCCTCCATGAACACTGAAGCTTTCTTT; cdr3_aa: CASSYGGSSMNTEAFF
j_call: TRBJ2-5; clone_size: .; d_call: .; v_call: TRBV5-8; cdr3_nt: TGTGCCAGCAGCTTTTCAGGGGAAGAGACCCAGTACTTC; cdr3_aa: CASSFSGEETQYF
j_call: TRBJ1-5; clone_size: .; d_call: .; v_call: TRBV28; cdr3_nt: TGTGCCAGCAGCAGTTACAGGGCTAACAATCAGCCCCAGCATTTT; cdr3_aa: CASSSYRANNQPQHF
j_call: TRBJ2-3; clone_size: .; d_call: .; v_call: TRBV10-2; cdr3_nt: TGCGCCAGCAGTGATCGCCGAAGGACAGATACGCAGTATTTT; cdr3_aa: CASSDRRRTDTQYF
j_call: TRBJ2-5; clone_size: .; d_call: TRBD1; v_call: TRBV6-1; cdr3_nt: TGTGCCAGCAATCCTCCGACAGGGTTGGAGACCCAGTACTTC; cdr3_aa: CASNPPTGLETQYF
j_call: TRBJ1-4; clone_size: few; d_call: .; v_call: TRBV7-2; cdr3_nt: TGTGCCAGCAGCCGGGGGAAGAAACTGTTTTTT; cdr3_aa: CASSRGKKLFF
j_call: TRBJ2-3; clone_size: .; d_call: .; v_call: TRBV27; cdr3_nt: TGTGCCAGCAGCCAACAAGCGGGTTATACAGATACGCAGTATTTT; cdr3_aa: CASSQQAGYTDTQYF
j_call: TRBJ2-2; clone_size: .; d_call: .; v_call: TRBV9; cdr3_nt: TGTGCCAGCAGCTCACAAGCGGGTTCACCCGGGGAGCTGTTTTTT; cdr3_aa: CASSSQAGSPGELFF
j_call: TRBJ1-1; clone_size: .; d_call: TRBD1; v_call: TRBV10-3; cdr3_nt: TGTGCCACCCATAAAACAGGGGGCGCGAGGAACACTGAAGCTTTCTTT; cdr3_aa: CATHKTGGARNTEAFF
j_call: TRBJ2-1; clone_size: .; d_call: TRBD2; v_call: TRBV6-1; cdr3_nt: TGTGCCAGCAGTCACATAGCGGGGGGCCGGAATGAGCAGTTCTTC; cdr3_aa: CASSHIAGGRNEQFF
j_call: TRBJ1-4; clone_size: .; d_call: .; v_call: TRBV27; cdr3_nt: TGTGCCAACAGGACTATAGGGGGTGAAAAACTGTTTTTT; cdr3_aa: CANRTIGGEKLFF
j_call: TRBJ2-1; clone_size: .; d_call: .; v_call: TRBV30; cdr3_nt: TGTGCCTGGACCACCTGGGGGGTCGATGAGCAGTTCTTC; cdr3_aa: CAWTTWGVDEQFF
j_call: TRBJ1-5; clone_size: once; d_call: .; v_call: TRBV10-3; cdr3_nt: TGTGCCATCAGTGAGAGGAATCAGCCCCAGCATTTT; cdr3_aa: CAISERNQPQHF
j_call: TRBJ2-7; clone_size: .; d_call: .; v_call: TRBV30; cdr3_nt: TGTGCCTGGGACCTAGGGGGGGGAATACGATCGCAGTACTTC; cdr3_aa: CAWDLGGGIRSQYF
j_call: TRBJ1-2; clone_size: few; d_call: .; v_call: TRBV6-1; cdr3_nt: TGTGCCAGCAGTGTCAGGGCGGCTGGCTACACCTTC; cdr3_aa: CASSVRAAGYTF
j_call: TRBJ2-3; clone_size: .; d_call: TRBD2; v_call: TRBV15; cdr3_nt: TGTGCCACCAGCAGAGAAGGAGCGGGAGGGCCCCATACGCAGTATTTT; cdr3_aa: CATSREGAGGPHTQYF
j_call: TRBJ2-5; clone_size: .; d_call: .; v_call: TRBV30; cdr3_nt: TGTGCCTGGAGTAGTAGGGTGTCGGAGACCCAGTACTTC; cdr3_aa: CAWSSRVSETQYF
j_call: TRBJ2-3; clone_size: .; d_call: .; v_call: TRBV5-1; cdr3_nt: TGCGCCAGCAGCTTAGGCCCCTCGACAGATACGCAGTATTTT; cdr3_aa: CASSLGPSTDTQYF
j_call: TRBJ2-3; clone_size: .; d_call: TRBD2; v_call: TRBV4-1; cdr3_nt: TGCGCCAGCATACGAACGGTGGGCGGGGGTACAGATACGCAGTATTTT; cdr3_aa: CASIRTVGGGTDTQYF
j_call: TRBJ2-3; clone_size: .; d_call: TRBD2; v_call: TRBV7-7; cdr3_nt: TGTGCTAGCAGCTTGGGGGGGAGGGCCGATACGCAGTATTTT; cdr3_aa: CASSLGGRADTQYF
j_call: TRBJ1-3; clone_size: .; d_call: TRBD1; v_call: TRBV19; cdr3_nt: TGTGCCAGTACTCGGGGACAGGGAGCTGGAAACACCATATATTTT; cdr3_aa: CASTRGQGAGNTIYF
j_call: TRBJ2-2; clone_size: once; d_call: TRBD2; v_call: TRBV4-1; cdr3_nt: TGCGCCAGCAGCCAAGTGGAGGGACTAGCGGGAGTCCCCGGGGAGCTGTTTTTT; cdr3_aa: CASSQVEGLAGVPGELFF
j_call: TRBJ2-6; clone_size: .; d_call: TRBD1; v_call: TRBV30; cdr3_nt: TGTGCCTGGCTCCGGGACAGGGCTAGCTCTGGGGCCAACGTCCTGACTTTC; cdr3_aa: CAWLRDRASSGANVLTF
j_call: TRBJ2-5; clone_size: .; d_call: .; v_call: TRBV11-2; cdr3_nt: TGTGCCAGCAGCCGGACTGGCACCAAAGAGACCCAGTACTTC; cdr3_aa: CASSRTGTKETQYF
j_call: TRBJ2-1; clone_size: .; d_call: TRBD2; v_call: TRBV5-1; cdr3_nt: TGCGCCAGCAGCCCCAGCGGGAGGAGAGTGAATGAGCAGTTCTTC; cdr3_aa: CASSPSGRRVNEQFF
j_call: TRBJ2-3; clone_size: .; d_call: .; v_call: TRBV7-9; cdr3_nt: TGTGCCAGCAGCTTAATGGGCACCGACACAGATACGCAGTATTTT; cdr3_aa: CASSLMGTDTDTQYF
j_call: TRBJ2-1; clone_size: .; d_call: .; v_call: TRBV7-9; cdr3_nt: TGTGCCAGCGGACTCAACAATGAGCAGTTCTTC; cdr3_aa: CASGLNNEQFF
j_call: TRBJ2-2; clone_size: .; d_call: .; v_call: TRBV6-1; cdr3_nt: TGTGCCAGCAGTGAAAATCCCCGCCCGGGCACCGGGGAGCTGTTTTTT; cdr3_aa: CASSENPRPGTGELFF
j_call: TRBJ2-5; clone_size: .; d_call: .; v_call: TRBV18; cdr3_nt: TGTGCCAGCTCACCACCGGCGGGGTCAACACACCAAGAGACCCAGTACTTC; cdr3_aa: CASSPPAGSTHQETQYF
j_call: TRBJ2-5; clone_size: .; d_call: .; v_call: TRBV13; cdr3_nt: TGTGCCAGCAGCTTGGGGGGGCTTGAGACCCAGTACTTC; cdr3_aa: CASSLGGLETQYF
j_call: TRBJ2-1; clone_size: few; d_call: .; v_call: TRBV27; cdr3_nt: TGTGCCAGCAGTTACCGAGGACGGGCCACCCACAATGAGCAGTTCTTC; cdr3_aa: CASSYRGRATHNEQFF
j_call: TRBJ1-1; clone_size: once; d_call: .; v_call: TRBV28; cdr3_nt: TGTGCCAGCAGCCTCCTCGGGGGGGGCAAAGGCACTGAAGCTTTCTTT; cdr3_aa: CASSLLGGGKGTEAFF
j_call: TRBJ2-7; clone_size: .; d_call: .; v_call: TRBV30; cdr3_nt: TGTGCCTGGGGGGGGGCGGACGGGCAGTACTTC; cdr3_aa: CAWGGADGQYF
j_call: TRBJ1-1; clone_size: .; d_call: .; v_call: TRBV6-5; cdr3_nt: TGTGCCAGCATCGGGAGGAGCACTGAAGCTTTCTTT; cdr3_aa: CASIGRSTEAFF
j_call: TRBJ2-7; clone_size: .; d_call: TRBD1; v_call: TRBV7-8; cdr3_nt: TGTGCCAGCAGCTCCCCGGGGACAGGGGTTCGGGAGCAGTACTTC; cdr3_aa: CASSSPGTGVREQYF
j_call: TRBJ2-1; clone_size: once; d_call: .; v_call: TRBV2; cdr3_nt: TGTGCCAGCAGTGAAGCCAGGCTCAATGAGCAGTTCTTC; cdr3_aa: CASSEARLNEQFF
j_call: TRBJ2-1; clone_size: .; d_call: TRBD2; v_call: TRBV6-1; cdr3_nt: TGTGCCAGCAGTGAATCATTTTGGGGGGGCTACAATGAGCAGTTCTTC; cdr3_aa: CASSESFWGGYNEQFF
j_call: TRBJ2-7; clone_size: .; d_call: TRBD2; v_call: TRBV5-4; cdr3_nt: TGTGCCAGCAGCCCTCAAGTGGGGCGGGAGGGCTACGAGCAGTACTTC; cdr3_aa: CASSPQVGREGYEQYF
j_call: TRBJ1-6; clone_size: .; d_call: .; v_call: TRBV7-9; cdr3_nt: TGTGCCAGCAGCCCGCCAGCGGGGCTGAGAAATTCACCCCTCCACTTT; cdr3_aa: CASSPPAGLRNSPLHF
j_call: TRBJ2-3; clone_size: .; d_call: TRBD1; v_call: TRBV2; cdr3_nt: TGTGCCAGCAGTACAGGGGACGGCACAGATACGCAGTATTTT; cdr3_aa: CASSTGDGTDTQYF
j_call: TRBJ1-4; clone_size: .; d_call: .; v_call: TRBV2; cdr3_nt: TGTGCCAGCAGTGTTGAAAAACTGTTTTTT; cdr3_aa: CASSVEKLFF
j_call: TRBJ2-6; clone_size: .; d_call: .; v_call: TRBV5-1; cdr3_nt: TGCGCCAGCAGCTTGGCTCTCAGCCAGGGTGCTGGGGCCAACGTCCTGACTTTC; cdr3_aa: CASSLALSQGAGANVLTF
j_call: TRBJ1-4; clone_size: .; d_call: TRBD1; v_call: TRBV6-5; cdr3_nt: TGTGCCAGCAGTGCCGGGACAGGAAATGAAAAACTGTTTTTT; cdr3_aa: CASSAGTGNEKLFF
j_call: TRBJ2-2; clone_size: .; d_call: TRBD2; v_call: TRBV12-5; cdr3_nt: TGTGCTAGTGTTAAAAGCGGGGGGAACACCGGGGAGCTGTTTTTT; cdr3_aa: CASVKSGGNTGELFF
j_call: TRBJ2-2; clone_size: .; d_call: TRBD1; v_call: TRBV13; cdr3_nt: TGTGCCAGCAGCTCGACGGGACAGGGGGCCACCGGGGAGCTGTTTTTT; cdr3_aa: CASSSTGQGATGELFF
j_call: TRBJ2-5; clone_size: .; d_call: .; v_call: TRBV6-5; cdr3_nt: TGTGCCAGCAGTTACAGGGGCCAGGGCCAAGAGACCCAGTACTTC; cdr3_aa: CASSYRGQGQETQYF
j_call: TRBJ1-1; clone_size: .; d_call: .; v_call: TRBV5-6; cdr3_nt: TGTGCCAGCAGCTTTATGGGGGGGAACACTGAAGCTTTCTTT; cdr3_aa: CASSFMGGNTEAFF
j_call: TRBJ1-1; clone_size: .; d_call: TRBD1; v_call: TRBV5-1; cdr3_nt: TGCGCCAGCAGCTTGCCCTCCGGACAGGCCACTGAAGCTTTCTTT; cdr3_aa: CASSLPSGQATEAFF
j_call: TRBJ1-1; clone_size: .; d_call: .; v_call: TRBV11-2; cdr3_nt: TGTGCCAGCAGCTTAGGTCGGGGGGACACTGAAGCTTTCTTT; cdr3_aa: CASSLGRGDTEAFF
j_call: TRBJ2-5; clone_size: .; d_call: .; v_call: TRBV9; cdr3_nt: TGTGCCAGCAGCGTAGGGCGGTATGAAGAGACCCAGTACTTC; cdr3_aa: CASSVGRYEETQYF
j_call: TRBJ2-7; clone_size: once; d_call: .; v_call: TRBV28; cdr3_nt: TGTGCCAGCAGTTTCTCGGGACCTAACGAAGACGAGCAGTACTTC; cdr3_aa: CASSFSGPNEDEQYF
j_call: TRBJ2-5; clone_size: once; d_call: TRBD2; v_call: TRBV28; cdr3_nt: TGTGCCAGCGGGACGGGGGGGCCGGAGACCCAGTACTTC; cdr3_aa: CASGTGGPETQYF